This note documents a single TCR beta chain sequence. The data stem from a study of blood T cell dynamics during melanoma immunotherapy. Here immunoSEQ multiplex PCR was the method, and the copy in TCRdb shows in-frame clones only, minus some. The repertoire includes around 16,000 clones, approximately 90% of them detected once, and more than 1.5% sits in the top ten. The CDR3 spans 15 residues. Germline values: CDR1 SGHTA, CDR2 FQGNSA. V trimming: 4 bases; J trimming: 5 bases; junction bases outside the gene matches: 8. The sample's time point: pre-treatment baseline. Apart from two fast progressors, RECIST 1.1 response was judged 12 weeks post-infusion.

The clonotype comes from a human donor with melanoma. The sample in question was blood, obtained from a patient treated with checkpoint blockade. The rearrangement joins TRBV7-2 to TRBJ1-1; TRBD1 aligns across 9 bases. The CDR3 DNA reads TGTGCCAGCAGCTCCCCCGACAGGGGGAGAACTGAAGCTTTCTTT. It codes for CASSSPDRGRTEAFF.